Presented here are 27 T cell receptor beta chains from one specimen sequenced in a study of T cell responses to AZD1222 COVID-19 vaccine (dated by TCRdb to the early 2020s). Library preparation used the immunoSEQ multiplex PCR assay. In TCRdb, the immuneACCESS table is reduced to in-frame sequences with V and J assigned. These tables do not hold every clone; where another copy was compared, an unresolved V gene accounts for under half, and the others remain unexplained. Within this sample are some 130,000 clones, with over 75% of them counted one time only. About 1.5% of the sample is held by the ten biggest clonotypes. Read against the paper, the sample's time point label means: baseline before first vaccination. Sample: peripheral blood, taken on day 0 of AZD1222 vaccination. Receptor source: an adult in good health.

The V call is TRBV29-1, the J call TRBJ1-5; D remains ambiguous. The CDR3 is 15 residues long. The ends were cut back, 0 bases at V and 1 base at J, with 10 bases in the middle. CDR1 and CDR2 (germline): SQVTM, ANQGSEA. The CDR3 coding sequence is TGCAGCGTTGAAGATAGCTCCCCAAGCAATCAGCCCCAGCATTTT. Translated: CSVEDSSPSNQPQHF.

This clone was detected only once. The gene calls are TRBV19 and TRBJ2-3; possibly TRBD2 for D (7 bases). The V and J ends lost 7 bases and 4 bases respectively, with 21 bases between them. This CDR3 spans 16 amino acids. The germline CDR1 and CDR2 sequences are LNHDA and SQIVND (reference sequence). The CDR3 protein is CASTPPRGGAADTQYF. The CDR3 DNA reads TGTGCCAGTACCCCTCCGAGGGGGGGGGCTGCAGATACGCAGTATTTT.

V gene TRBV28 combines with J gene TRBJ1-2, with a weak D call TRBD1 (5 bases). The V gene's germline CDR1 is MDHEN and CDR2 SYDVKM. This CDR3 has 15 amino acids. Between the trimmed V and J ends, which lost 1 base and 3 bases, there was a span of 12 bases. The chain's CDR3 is CASSLYGGVDYGYTF. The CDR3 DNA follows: TGTGCCAGCAGTTTATACGGGGGTGTGGACTATGGCTACACCTTC.

The CDR3 loop is CASSLTSGTTRGELFF. Here the CDR3 DNA reads TGTGCCAGCAGCTTAACGTCCGGGACTACGCGCGGGGAGCTGTTTTTT. V and J are TRBV7-6 and TRBJ2-2; the match to TRBD2 covers 7 bases. Germline assignment: CDR1 SGHVS and CDR2 FNYEAQ. CDR3 size: 16 residues. The V and J ends lost 2 bases and 7 bases, in that order; junction bases with no gene match: 10.

In DNA form, the CDR3 reads TGTGCCAGCAGCCATTCCGGGACAGGGGGTGAAAAACTGTTTTTT. This sequence encodes CASSHSGTGGEKLFF. This chain links TRBV4-2 with TRBJ1-4; 11 nucleotides line up with TRBD1. CDR1 LGHNA and CDR2 YNFKEQ come from the germline V gene. V dropped 3 bases and J dropped 7; count of bases not matched to a gene: 4. The CDR3 runs 15 residues.

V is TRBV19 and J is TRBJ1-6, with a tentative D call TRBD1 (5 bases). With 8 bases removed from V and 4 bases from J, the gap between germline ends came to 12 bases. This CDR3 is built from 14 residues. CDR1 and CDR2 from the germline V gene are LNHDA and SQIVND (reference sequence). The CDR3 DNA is TGTGCCAGTTCCATGACAGCGTATAATTCACCCCTCCACTTT. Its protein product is CASSMTAYNSPLHF.

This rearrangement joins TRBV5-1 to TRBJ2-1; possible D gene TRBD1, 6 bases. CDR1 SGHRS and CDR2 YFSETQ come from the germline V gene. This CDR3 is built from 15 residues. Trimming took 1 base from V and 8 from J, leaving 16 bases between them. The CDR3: CASSLSQGGIDEQFF. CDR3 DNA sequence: TGCGCCAGCAGCTTGTCACAGGGTGGAATCGATGAGCAGTTCTTC.

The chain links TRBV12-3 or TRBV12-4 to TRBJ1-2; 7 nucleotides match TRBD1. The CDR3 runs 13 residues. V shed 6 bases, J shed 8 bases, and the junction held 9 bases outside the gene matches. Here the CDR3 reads CASSRAFRGGYTF. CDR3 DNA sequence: TGTGCCAGCAGCCGGGCTTTCAGGGGGGGCTACACCTTC.

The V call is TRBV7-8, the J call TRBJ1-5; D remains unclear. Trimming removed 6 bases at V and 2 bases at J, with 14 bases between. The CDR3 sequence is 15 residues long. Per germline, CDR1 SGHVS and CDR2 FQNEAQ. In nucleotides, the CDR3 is TGTGCCAGCAGTGGAGGCTTCGACGGCAATCAGCCCCAGCATTTT. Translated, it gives CASSGGFDGNQPQHF.

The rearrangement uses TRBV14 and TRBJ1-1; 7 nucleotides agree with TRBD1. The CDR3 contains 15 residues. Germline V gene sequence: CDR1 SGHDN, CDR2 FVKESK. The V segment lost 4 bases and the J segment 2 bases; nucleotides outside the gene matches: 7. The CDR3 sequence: CASSPTGTKNTEAFF. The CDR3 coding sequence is TGTGCCAGCAGCCCGACAGGGACGAAAAACACTGAAGCTTTCTTT.

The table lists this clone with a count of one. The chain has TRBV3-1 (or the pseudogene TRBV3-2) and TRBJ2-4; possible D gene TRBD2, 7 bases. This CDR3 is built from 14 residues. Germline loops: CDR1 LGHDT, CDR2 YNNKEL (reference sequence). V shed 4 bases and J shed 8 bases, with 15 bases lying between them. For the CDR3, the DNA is TGTGCCAGCAGCCGGTCGGGGGGCGGGGACATTCAGTACTTC. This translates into CASSRSGGGDIQYF.

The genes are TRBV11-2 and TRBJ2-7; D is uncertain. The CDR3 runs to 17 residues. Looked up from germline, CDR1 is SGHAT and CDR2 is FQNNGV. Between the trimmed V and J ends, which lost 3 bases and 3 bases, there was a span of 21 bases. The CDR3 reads CASSFRVARSISYEQYF. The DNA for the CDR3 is TGTGCCAGCAGCTTCCGGGTGGCGCGGTCTATAAGCTACGAGCAGTACTTC.

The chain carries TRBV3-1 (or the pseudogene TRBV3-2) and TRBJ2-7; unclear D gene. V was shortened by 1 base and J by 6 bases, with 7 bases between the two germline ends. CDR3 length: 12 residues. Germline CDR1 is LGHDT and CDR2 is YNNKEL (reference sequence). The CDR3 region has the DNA TGTGCCAGCAGCCAAGTTACCGGCGAGCAGTACTTC. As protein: CASSQVTGEQYF.

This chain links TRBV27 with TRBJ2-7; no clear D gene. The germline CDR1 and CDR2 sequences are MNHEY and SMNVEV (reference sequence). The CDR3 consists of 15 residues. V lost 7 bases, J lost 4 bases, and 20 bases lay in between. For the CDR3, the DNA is TGTGCCAGCAAACCCATTAACACTGGATTTTACGAGCAGTACTTC. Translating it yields CASKPINTGFYEQYF.

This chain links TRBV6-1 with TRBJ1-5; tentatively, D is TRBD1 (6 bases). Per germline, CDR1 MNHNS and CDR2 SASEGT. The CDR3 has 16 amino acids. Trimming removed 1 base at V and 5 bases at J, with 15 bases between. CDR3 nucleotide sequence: TGTGCCAGCAGTGAAGTAGGGGGGGGCGCGTATCAGCCCCAGCATTTT. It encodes CASSEVGGGAYQPQHF.

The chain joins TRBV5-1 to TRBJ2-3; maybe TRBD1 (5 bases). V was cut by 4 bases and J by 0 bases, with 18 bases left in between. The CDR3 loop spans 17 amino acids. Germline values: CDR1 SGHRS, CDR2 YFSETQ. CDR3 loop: CASSIGTRVASTDTQYF. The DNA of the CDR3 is TGCGCCAGCAGCATCGGAACCAGGGTGGCTAGCACAGATACGCAGTATTTT.

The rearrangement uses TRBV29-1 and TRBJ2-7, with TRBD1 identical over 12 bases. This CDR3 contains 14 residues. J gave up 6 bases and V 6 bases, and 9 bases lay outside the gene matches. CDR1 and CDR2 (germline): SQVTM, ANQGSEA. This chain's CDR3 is CSVLGGQGASEQYF. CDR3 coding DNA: TGCAGCGTCCTTGGGGGACAGGGGGCCAGCGAGCAGTACTTC.

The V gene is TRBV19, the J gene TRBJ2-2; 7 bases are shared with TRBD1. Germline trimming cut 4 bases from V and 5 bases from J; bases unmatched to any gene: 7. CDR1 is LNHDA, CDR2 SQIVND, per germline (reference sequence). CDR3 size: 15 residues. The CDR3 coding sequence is TGTGCCAGTAGTAGACCAGGGACAGATACCGGGGAGCTGTTTTTT. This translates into CASSRPGTDTGELFF. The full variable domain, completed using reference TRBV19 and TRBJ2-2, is DGGITQSPKYLFRKEGQNVTLSCEQNLNHDAMYWYRQDPGQGLRLIYYSQIVNDFQKGDIAEGYSVSREKKESFPLTVTSAQKNPTAFYLCASSRPGTDTGELFFGEGSRLTVL.

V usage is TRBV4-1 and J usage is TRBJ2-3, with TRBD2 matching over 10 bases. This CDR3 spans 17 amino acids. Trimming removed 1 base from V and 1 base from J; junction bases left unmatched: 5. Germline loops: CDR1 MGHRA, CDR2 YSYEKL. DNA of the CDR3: TGCGCCAGCAGCCAAGGCCTCACTAGCGGGGGCACAGATACGCAGTATTTT. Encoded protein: CASSQGLTSGGTDTQYF.

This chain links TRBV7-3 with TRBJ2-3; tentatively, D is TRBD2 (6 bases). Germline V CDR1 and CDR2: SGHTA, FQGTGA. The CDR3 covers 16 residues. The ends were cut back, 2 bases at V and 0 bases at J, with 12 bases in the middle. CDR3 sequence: CASSLVGGASTDTQYF. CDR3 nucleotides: TGTGCCAGCAGCTTAGTGGGGGGAGCTAGCACAGATACGCAGTATTTT.

CDR3 coding DNA: TGCGCCAGCAGTCCCCTGGGGTCCTTCTACACCTTC. It translates to CASSPLGSFYTF. The chain couples TRBV23-1 to TRBJ1-2; unclear D gene. TRBV23-1 counts as an open reading frame of uncertain function. The CDR3 runs 12 residues. V lost 4 bases and J 10 bases, leaving 13 bases between the germline ends.

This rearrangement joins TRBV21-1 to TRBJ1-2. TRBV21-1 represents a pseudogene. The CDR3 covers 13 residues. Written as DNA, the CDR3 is TGTGCCAGCATAGACTGGAGGATCTATGGCTACACCTTC. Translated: CASIDWRIYGYTF.

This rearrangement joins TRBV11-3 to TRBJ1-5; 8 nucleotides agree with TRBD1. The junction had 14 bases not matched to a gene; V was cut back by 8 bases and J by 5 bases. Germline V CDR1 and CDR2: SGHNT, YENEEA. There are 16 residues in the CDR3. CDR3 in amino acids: CASEGAGGDLDQPQHF. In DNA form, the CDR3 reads TGTGCCAGCGAAGGGGCAGGGGGCGACCTGGATCAGCCCCAGCATTTT.

CDR3 region: CASSLPRGDGSNQPQHF. For the CDR3, the DNA is TGTGCCAGCAGCCTACCAAGAGGGGACGGTAGCAATCAGCCCCAGCATTTT. This chain links TRBV4-2 with TRBJ1-5, with D possibly being TRBD1 (5 bases). The germline V and J ends were trimmed by 4 bases and 0 bases, with 16 bases remaining between them. The CDR3 runs 17 residues. Germline lookup yields CDR1 LGHNA and CDR2 YNFKEQ.

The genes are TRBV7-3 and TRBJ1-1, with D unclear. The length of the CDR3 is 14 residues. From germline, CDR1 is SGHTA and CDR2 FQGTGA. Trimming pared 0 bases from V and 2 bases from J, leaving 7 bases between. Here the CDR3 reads CASSLTGKNTEAFF. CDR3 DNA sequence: TGTGCCAGCAGCTTAACAGGAAAAAACACTGAAGCTTTCTTT. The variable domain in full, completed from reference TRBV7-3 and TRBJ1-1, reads GAGVSQTPSNKVTEKGKYVELRCDPISGHTALYWYRQSLGQGPEFLIYFQGTGAADDSGLPNDRFFAVRPEGSVSTLKIQRTERGDSAVYLCASSLTGKNTEAFFGQGTRLTVV.

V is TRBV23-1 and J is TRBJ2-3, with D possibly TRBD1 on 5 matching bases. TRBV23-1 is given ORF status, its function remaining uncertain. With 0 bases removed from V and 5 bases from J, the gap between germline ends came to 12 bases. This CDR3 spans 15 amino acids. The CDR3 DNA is TGCGCCAGCAGTCAATCGTGGCGGCAGGGAGATACGCAGTATTTT. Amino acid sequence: CASSQSWRQGDTQYF.

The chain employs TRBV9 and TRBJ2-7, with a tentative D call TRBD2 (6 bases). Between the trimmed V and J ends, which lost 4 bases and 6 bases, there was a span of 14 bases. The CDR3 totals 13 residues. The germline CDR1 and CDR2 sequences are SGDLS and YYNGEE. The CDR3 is CASSPRVGGEQYF. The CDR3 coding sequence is TGTGCCAGCAGCCCCCGGGTCGGGGGCGAGCAGTACTTC.